This TCR beta chain appears in the sequencing data of a study of blood T cells in healthy people across ages. This clonotype occurred a few times. The CDR3 has 15 residues. CDR1 is WNHNN, CDR2 SYGVQD, per germline (reference sequence). After removal of 0 bases from V and 4 bases from J, the junction contained 3 bases not matched to a gene. The use of a sample-barcoded 5' primer and a J-beta primer mix characterized a second PCR of roughly 6 to 11 cycles. TCRdb itself ran the 5' RACE reads through MiXCR, one entry per CDR3 protein. The sample lists around 1,700,000 distinct CDR3 sequences; 28% were seen once.

The sample comprised blood. The chain couples TRBV10-1 to TRBJ2-3, with 8 bases aligning to TRBD1. The clonotype comes from a woman in her twenties or thirties in good health. DNA of the CDR3: TGCGCCAGCAGTGAGTCGCAACAGGGGGCAGATACGCAGTATTTT. Its protein is CASSESQQGADTQYF.